Below, 23 T cell receptor beta chains from the same sample are listed, as sequenced in a study of early T cells in non-severe SARS-CoV-2 infection. TCRdb processed the 5' RACE reads anew with MiXCR; each CDR3 protein has one entry. This table has tens of thousands of distinct CDR3 sequences, less than 8.5% appearing once. Sequencing was carried out using whole blood. These receptors were obtained from an adult who was a healthcare worker with PCR-confirmed SARS-CoV-2 infection or an uninfected control (not recorded which).

There are many counts of this clonotype. The chain uses TRBV20-1 and TRBJ2-2, with 8 nucleotides matching TRBD1. Germline CDR1 is DFQATT and CDR2 is SNEGSKA (reference sequence). The CDR3 extends over 15 amino acids. With V trimmed by 0 bases and J by 3 bases, 3 bases remained unmatched. The CDR3 DNA is TGCAGTGCTAGAGATCTACAGGGGGACACCGGGGAGCTGTTTTTT. Translating gives CSARDLQGDTGELFF.

This clonotype was seen a few times. V gene TRBV7-6 combines with J gene TRBJ2-3; 12 bases are shared with TRBD2. Losses at the gene ends were 5 bases for V and 4 bases for J; bases not matched to a gene: 13. This CDR3 has 18 residues. Germline lookup yields CDR1 SGHVS and CDR2 FNYEAQ. The CDR3 sequence is CASSPAHILAGGADTQYF. CDR3 bases: TGTGCCAGCAGCCCCGCACATATCCTAGCGGGGGGGGCAGATACGCAGTATTTT.

J is TRBJ1-6 and V is TRBV3-1; TRBD1 aligns across 11 bases. J gave up 10 bases and V 7 bases, and 6 bases lay outside the gene matches. CDR3 length: 14 amino acids. CDR1 is LGHDT and CDR2 is YNNKEL in the germline V gene (reference sequence). In DNA form, the CDR3 reads TGTGCCAGCACCGAGGGACAGGGGGGCTCACCCCTCCACTTT. This encodes CASTEGQGGSPLHF.

This clonotype was picked up many times. This sequence joins TRBV29-1 and TRBJ1-2, with TRBD1 as a possible D gene (5 bases). V was clipped by 5 bases and J by 4 bases, with 8 bases between them. CDR3 length equals 11 residues. Germline lookup yields CDR1 SQVTM and CDR2 ANQGSEA. CDR3 loop: CSVLGTYGYTF. CDR3 nucleotide sequence: TGCAGCGTTCTAGGGACCTATGGCTACACCTTC.

Only a few counts were recorded for this clonotype. CDR3 region: CSVAPGSTDTQYF. In DNA, the CDR3 is TGCAGCGTTGCGCCGGGCAGCACAGATACGCAGTATTTT. This chain links TRBV29-1 with TRBJ2-3; D unresolved. The V and J ends lost 4 bases and 0 bases respectively, with 8 bases between them. Germline lookup yields CDR1 SQVTM and CDR2 ANQGSEA. The CDR3 covers 13 residues.

This clonotype appeared a few times. The chain combines TRBV5-1 with TRBJ2-7; 9 nucleotides match TRBD1. The CDR3 sequence is 15 residues long. Germline CDR1 reads SGHRS; CDR2 reads YFSETQ. The V segment lost 4 bases and the J segment 3 bases; nucleotides outside the gene matches: 8. CDR3 nucleotide sequence: TGCGCCAGCAGCCTGGCGGGACAGGGAAGCTACGAGCAGTACTTC. Protein sequence: CASSLAGQGSYEQYF.

There are many counts of this clonotype. The chain recombines TRBV20-1 with TRBJ2-7, with 7 bases matching TRBD2. Unmatched junction bases numbered 10, after V lost 1 base and J lost 4 bases. CDR3 length equals 15 residues. The germline CDR1 and CDR2 sequences are DFQATT and SNEGSKA (reference sequence). The CDR3 region has the DNA TGCAGTGCTAGAGTAGTTCGGCGGGGGAAGTACGAGCAGTACTTC. The encoded protein is CSARVVRRGKYEQYF.

The rearrangement uses TRBV6-2 or TRBV6-3 and TRBJ1-4, with D perhaps matching TRBD1 (5 bases). Germline CDR1 reads MNHEY; CDR2 reads SVGEGT. This CDR3 contains 20 residues. V lost 2 bases and J lost 2, with 24 bases in between. The CDR3 spells CASSYHPPGTGGSTNEKLFF. The CDR3 DNA follows: TGTGCCAGCAGTTACCACCCTCCGGGGACCGGTGGCTCGACTAATGAAAAACTGTTTTTT.

This clonotype was seen many times. The J gene is TRBJ1-4, the V gene TRBV7-2; TRBD1 agrees at 9 bases. CDR1 and CDR2 (germline): SGHTA, FQGNSA. J lost 7 bases, V lost 5 bases, and 11 bases had no gene match. The CDR3 is 16 amino acids. For the CDR3, the DNA is TGTGCCAGCAGCGGAACCCGGACAGGGGTGGCTGAAAAACTGTTTTTT. This encodes CASSGTRTGVAEKLFF.

This clonotype was seen more than once but under ten times. V is TRBV7-3 and J is TRBJ1-1; D is ambiguous. The CDR3 spans 13 residues. The V gene's germline CDR1 is SGHTA and CDR2 FQGTGA. V lost 3 bases and J 0 bases, leaving 5 bases between the germline ends. The CDR3 sequence is CASSLELNTEAFF. The CDR3 bases are TGTGCCAGCAGCTTGGAGTTGAACACTGAAGCTTTCTTT.

The CDR3 nucleotides are TGCAGTGCTAGGGGGTTGGTTAACGGGGAGCTGTTTTTT. Translating it yields CSARGLVNGELFF. This chain joins TRBV20-1 and TRBJ2-2; no reliable D call. Germline V CDR1 and CDR2: DFQATT, SNEGSKA (reference sequence). The CDR3 totals 13 residues. The V end lost 3 bases, the J end lost 7 bases, and 12 bases lay between the germline ends.

On this clonotype itself: Just one base apart from a much larger clone, this may be a read error. The chain uses TRBV20-1 and TRBJ2-1; 7 bases are shared with TRBD2. Germline CDR1 DFQATT, CDR2 SNEGSKA (reference sequence). The CDR3 extends over 14 amino acids. The CDR3 loop reads CGARPRLADNEQFF. In nucleotides, the CDR3 is TGCGGTGCTAGACCGCGTCTAGCGGACAATGAGCAGTTCTTC.

In this sample, this clonotype turned up many times. V is TRBV11-1 and J is TRBJ2-1; 12 nucleotides match TRBD2. Germline CDR1 is SGHAT and CDR2 is FQDESV (reference sequence). This CDR3 spans 19 amino acids. Trimming at V came to 4 bases and at J to 0 bases, leaving 10 bases not matched to a gene. CDR3 sequence: CASSSRTSGASSSYNEQFF. The CDR3 DNA sequence: TGTGCCAGCAGCTCCAGGACTAGCGGGGCCTCCAGCTCCTACAATGAGCAGTTCTTC. Combining the CDR3 with reference TRBV11-1 and TRBJ2-1 gives the whole variable domain EAEVAQSPRYKITEKSQAVAFWCDPISGHATLYWYRQILGQGPELLVQFQDESVVDDSQLPKDRFSAERLKGVDSTLKIQPAELGDSAMYLCASSSRTSGASSSYNEQFFGPGTRLTVL.

V and J are TRBV10-3 and TRBJ2-5; no clear D gene. CDR3 size: 13 residues. Between the trimmed V and J ends, which lost 4 bases and 0 bases, there was a span of 6 bases. Germline V gives CDR1 ENHRY, CDR2 SYGVKD. Here the CDR3 DNA reads TGTGCCATCAGTGCAGAGTACCAAGAGACCCAGTACTTC. This gives the protein CAISAEYQETQYF.

This clonotype was counted a few times. The chain links TRBV3-1 to TRBJ2-5; D is unclear. Trimming cost V 1 base and J 8 bases, with 5 bases left between them. The germline V gene encodes CDR1 LGHDT and CDR2 YNNKEL (reference sequence). The length of the CDR3 is 11 residues. Here the CDR3 reads CASSQGPTQYF. The CDR3 nucleotides are TGTGCCAGCAGCCAAGGACCCACCCAGTACTTC.

A remark on this clonotype: In this CDR3 the conserved last residue, phenylalanine or tryptophan, is missing, so a read error is likely. The V and J genes are TRBV7-9 and TRBJ2-5; TRBD2 matches at 8 bases. CDR1 is SEHNR, CDR2 FQNEAQ, per germline (reference sequence). The CDR3 covers 15 residues. The ends lost 0 bases at V and 5 bases at J; junction bases unmatched: 5. CDR3 nucleotide sequence: TGTGCCAGCAGCTTAGCCGGGGGGGGCCTGGAGACCCAGTACTCC. This sequence encodes CASSLAGGGLETQYS.

This clonotype was counted ten times or more. This sequence joins TRBV4-1 and TRBJ2-1; possibly TRBD2 for D (5 bases). The CDR3 covers 12 residues. In germline, CDR1 is MGHRA, CDR2 YSYEKL. V lost 1 base and J 10 bases, leaving 8 bases between the germline ends. The DNA of the CDR3 is TGCGCCAGCAGCCAAGTAGAGGGCGAGCAGTTCTTC. This gives the protein CASSQVEGEQFF.

This clonotype was detected a few times. J is TRBJ1-4 and V is TRBV6-5; D call uncertain. Germline-derived CDR1 and CDR2 are MNHEY and SVGAGI. The CDR3 loop spans 15 amino acids. V was shortened by 0 bases and J by 6 bases, with 11 bases between the two germline ends. The CDR3: CASSYSEGVYEKLFF. For the CDR3, the DNA is TGTGCCAGCAGTTACTCGGAGGGTGTTTATGAAAAACTGTTTTTT.

The table lists this clonotype with a few counts. The chain is built from TRBV28 and TRBJ1-5; D remains ambiguous. The CDR3 runs to 12 residues. V dropped 2 bases and J dropped 6 bases, with 5 bases sitting between them. Germline V gene data show CDR1 as MDHEN and CDR2 as SYDVKM. CDR3: CASSLNSQPQHF. CDR3 nucleotide sequence: TGTGCCAGCAGTTTAAACAGTCAGCCCCAGCATTTT.

The chain is built from TRBV3-1 and TRBJ1-2; D gene uncertain. Trimming shortened V by 1 base and J by 4 bases, and 10 bases separated the two germline ends. The CDR3 runs 14 residues. The germline gives CDR1 LGHDT, CDR2 YNNKEL (reference sequence). This chain's CDR3 is CASSQVGNFYGYTF. For the CDR3, the DNA is TGTGCCAGCAGCCAAGTGGGGAACTTCTATGGCTACACCTTC.

This clonotype has only a few counts. The chain combines TRBV24-1 with TRBJ2-3, with 9 bases that match TRBD1. This CDR3 has 15 residues. Per germline, CDR1 KGHDR and CDR2 SFDVKD. With V trimmed by 4 bases and J by 4 bases, 5 bases remained unmatched. CDR3 in amino acids: CATSDPGTGPDTQYF. The CDR3 DNA sequence: TGTGCCACCAGTGACCCCGGGACAGGGCCAGATACGCAGTATTTT.

Many counts were recorded for this clonotype. The chain combines TRBV9 with TRBJ2-5; 10 nucleotides match TRBD2. The length of the CDR3 is 16 residues. The V gene end was trimmed by 2 bases and the J gene end by 2 bases; junction bases not matched to a gene: 6. Germline CDR1 is SGDLS and CDR2 is YYNGEE. CDR3 sequence (DNA): TGTGCCAGCAGCGTCTCCGCTAGCGGGGGACAAGAGACCCAGTACTTC. It translates to CASSVSASGGQETQYF.

The sample holds a few counts of this clonotype. The chain employs TRBV27 and TRBJ1-5, with D maybe TRBD1 (5 bases). CDR3 length: 13 amino acids. V gave up 7 bases and J gave up 4 bases, with 11 bases separating them. Germline CDR1 MNHEY, CDR2 SMNVEV (reference sequence). The CDR3 sequence: CASTPGGNQPQHF. The CDR3 nucleotides read TGTGCCAGCACCCCTGGGGGGAATCAGCCCCAGCATTTT.